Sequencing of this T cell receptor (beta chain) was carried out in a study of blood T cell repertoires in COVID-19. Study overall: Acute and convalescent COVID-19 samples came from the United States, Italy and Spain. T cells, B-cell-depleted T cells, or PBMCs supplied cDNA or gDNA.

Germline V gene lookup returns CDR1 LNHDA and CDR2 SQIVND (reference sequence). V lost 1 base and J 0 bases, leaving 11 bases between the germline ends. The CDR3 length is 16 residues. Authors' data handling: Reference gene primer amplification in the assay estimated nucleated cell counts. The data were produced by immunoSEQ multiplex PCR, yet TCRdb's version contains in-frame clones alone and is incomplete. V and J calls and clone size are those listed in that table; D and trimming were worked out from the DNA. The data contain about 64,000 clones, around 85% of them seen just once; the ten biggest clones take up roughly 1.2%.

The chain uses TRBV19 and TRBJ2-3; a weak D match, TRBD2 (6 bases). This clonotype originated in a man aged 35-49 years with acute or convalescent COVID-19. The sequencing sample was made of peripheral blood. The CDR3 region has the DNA TGTGCCAGTAGTATAGGGCTAGCGAGTAGCACAGATACGCAGTATTTT. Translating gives CASSIGLASSTDTQYF.